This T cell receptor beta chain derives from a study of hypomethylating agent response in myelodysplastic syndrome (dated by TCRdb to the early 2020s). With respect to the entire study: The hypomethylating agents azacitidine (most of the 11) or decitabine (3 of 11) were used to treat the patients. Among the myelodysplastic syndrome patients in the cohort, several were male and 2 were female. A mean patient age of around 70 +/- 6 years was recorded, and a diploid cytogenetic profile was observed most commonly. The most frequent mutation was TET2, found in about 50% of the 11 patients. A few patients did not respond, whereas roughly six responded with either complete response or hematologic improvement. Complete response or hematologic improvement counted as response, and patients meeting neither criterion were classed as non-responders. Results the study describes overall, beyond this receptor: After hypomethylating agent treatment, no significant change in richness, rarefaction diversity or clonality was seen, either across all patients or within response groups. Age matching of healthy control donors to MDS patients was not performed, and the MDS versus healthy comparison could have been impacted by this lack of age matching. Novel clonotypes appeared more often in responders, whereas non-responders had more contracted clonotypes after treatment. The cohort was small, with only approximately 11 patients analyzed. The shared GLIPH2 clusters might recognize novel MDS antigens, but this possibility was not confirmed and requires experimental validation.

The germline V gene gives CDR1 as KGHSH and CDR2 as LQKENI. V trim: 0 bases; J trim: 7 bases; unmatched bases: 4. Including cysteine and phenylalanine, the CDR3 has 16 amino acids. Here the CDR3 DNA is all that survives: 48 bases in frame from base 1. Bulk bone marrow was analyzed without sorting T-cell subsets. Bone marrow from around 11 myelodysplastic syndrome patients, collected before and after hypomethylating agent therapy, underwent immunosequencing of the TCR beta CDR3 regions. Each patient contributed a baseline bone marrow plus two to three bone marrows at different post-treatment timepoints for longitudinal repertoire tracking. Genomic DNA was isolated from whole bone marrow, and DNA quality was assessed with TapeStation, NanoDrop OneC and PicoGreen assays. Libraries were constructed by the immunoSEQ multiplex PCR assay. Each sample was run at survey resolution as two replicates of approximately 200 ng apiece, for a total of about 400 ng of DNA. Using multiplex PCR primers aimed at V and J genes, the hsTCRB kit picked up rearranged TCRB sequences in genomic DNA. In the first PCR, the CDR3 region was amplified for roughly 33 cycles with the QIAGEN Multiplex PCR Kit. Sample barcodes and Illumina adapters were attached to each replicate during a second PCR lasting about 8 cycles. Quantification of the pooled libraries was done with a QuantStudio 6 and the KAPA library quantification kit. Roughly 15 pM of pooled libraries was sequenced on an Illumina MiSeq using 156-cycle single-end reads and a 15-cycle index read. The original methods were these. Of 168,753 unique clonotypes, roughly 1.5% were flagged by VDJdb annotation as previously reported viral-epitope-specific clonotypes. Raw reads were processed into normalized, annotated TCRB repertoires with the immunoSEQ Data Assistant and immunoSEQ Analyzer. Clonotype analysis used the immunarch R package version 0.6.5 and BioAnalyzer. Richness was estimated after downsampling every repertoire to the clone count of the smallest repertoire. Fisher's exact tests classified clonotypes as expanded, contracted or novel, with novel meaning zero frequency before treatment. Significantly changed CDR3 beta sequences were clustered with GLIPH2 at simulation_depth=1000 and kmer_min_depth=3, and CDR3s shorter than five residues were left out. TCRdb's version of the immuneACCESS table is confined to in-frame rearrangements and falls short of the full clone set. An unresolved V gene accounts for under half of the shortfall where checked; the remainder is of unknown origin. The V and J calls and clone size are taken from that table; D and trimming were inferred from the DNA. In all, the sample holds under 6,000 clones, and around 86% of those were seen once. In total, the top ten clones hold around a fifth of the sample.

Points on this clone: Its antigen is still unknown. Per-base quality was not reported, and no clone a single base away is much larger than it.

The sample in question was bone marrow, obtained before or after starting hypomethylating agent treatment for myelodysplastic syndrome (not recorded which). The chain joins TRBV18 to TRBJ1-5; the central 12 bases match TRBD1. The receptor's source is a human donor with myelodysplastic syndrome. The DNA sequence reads TGTGCCAGCTCACCACCGGGACAGGGGGCCCGGCAGCCCCAGCATTTT. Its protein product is CASSPPGQGARQPQHF.